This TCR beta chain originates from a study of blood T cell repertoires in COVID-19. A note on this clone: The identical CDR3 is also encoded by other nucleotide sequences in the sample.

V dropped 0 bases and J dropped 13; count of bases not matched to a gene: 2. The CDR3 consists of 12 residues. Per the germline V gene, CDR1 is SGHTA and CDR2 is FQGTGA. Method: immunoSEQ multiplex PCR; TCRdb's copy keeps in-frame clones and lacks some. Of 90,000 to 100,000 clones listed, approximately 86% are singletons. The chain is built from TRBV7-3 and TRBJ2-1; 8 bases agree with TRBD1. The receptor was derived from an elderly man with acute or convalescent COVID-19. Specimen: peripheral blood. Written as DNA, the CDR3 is TGTGCCAGCAGCTTAACCGGACAGGGCCAGTTCTTC. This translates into CASSLTGQGQFF.